This T cell receptor beta chain was observed in a study of metastatic and nonmetastatic thyroid tumors. Prior to thyroid surgery, none of the patients had received any treatment. This CDR3 region has 12 residues. The germline gives CDR1 SGHTA, CDR2 FQGNSA. With 1 base removed from V and 6 bases from J, the gap between germline ends came to 6 bases. TCRdb reanalyzed the PCR reads via MiXCR. The sample has approximately 21,000 clones, about 30% seen once. This clone was observed a handful of times. The chain is built from TRBV7-2 and TRBJ1-2; no reliable D call. Sequencing input: tumor tissue. This TCR came from a female donor with papillary thyroid cancer or a benign thyroid nodule (not recorded which). Some clones in this sample may be carry-over from other donors' samples. CDR3 protein: CASSLVNHGYTF. The CDR3 DNA sequence: TGTGCCAGCAGCTTAGTCAATCATGGCTACACCTTC.